These 18 T cell receptor beta chains were all obtained from the same sample, sequenced in a study of CD8 T cells in Susac syndrome. Random hexamers were used to reverse transcribe an amount of roughly 0.5 to 1 ug RNA. MiXCR, applied by TCRdb to the immunoSEQ multiplex PCR reads, yields one record per CDR3 protein. This repertoire shows 150,000 to 200,000 distinct CDR3 sequences, around 94% found once; its top ten account for over 0.12%. Sequences were obtained from CD4+ T cells from PBMCs. Receptors were obtained from a human donor in good health.

V usage is TRBV4-3 and J usage is TRBJ1-2; the D gene is possibly TRBD1 (5 bases). Looked up from germline, CDR1 is LGHNA and CDR2 is YSLEER. V dropped 0 bases and J dropped 4 bases, with 12 bases sitting between them. The CDR3 spans 15 residues. The CDR3 loop reads CASSQDTGNPYGYTF. DNA for the CDR3: TGCGCCAGCAGCCAAGATACAGGCAATCCCTATGGCTACACCTTC.

The chain combines TRBV7-2 with TRBJ1-2; D remains unclear. Germline CDR1 is SGHTA and CDR2 is FQGNSA. The CDR3 spans 13 residues. With 3 bases removed from V and 7 bases from J, the gap between germline ends came to 12 bases. The CDR3 DNA reads as TGTGCCAGCAGCTTTGACGGCATTAGTGGCTACACCTTC. Residues: CASSFDGISGYTF. Supplemented by reference TRBV7-2 and TRBJ1-2, the full variable domain reads GAGVSQSPSNKVTEKGKDVELRCDPISGHTALYWYRQSLGQGLEFLIYFQGNSAPDKSGLPSDRFSAERTGGSVSTLTIQRTQQEDSAVYLCASSFDGISGYTFGSGTRLTVV.

This chain links TRBV6-5 with TRBJ2-7; 8 nucleotides match TRBD1. J was trimmed by 0 bases and V by 4 bases; bases with no gene match: 2. The V gene's germline CDR1 is MNHEY and CDR2 SVGAGI. The CDR3 has 14 amino acids. In DNA, the CDR3 is TGTGCCAGCAGTTGGGACAGGAGCTCCTACGAGCAGTACTTC. It translates to CASSWDRSSYEQYF.

This chain connects TRBV29-1 to TRBJ1-1; 7 bases align to TRBD1. The CDR3 runs to 14 residues. V lost 6 bases and J lost 0; bases outside the gene matches: 7. Per germline, CDR1 SQVTM and CDR2 ANQGSEA. In nucleotides, the CDR3 is TGCAGCGTCCTGACAGGGAACATGAACACTGAAGCTTTCTTT. Protein sequence: CSVLTGNMNTEAFF.

This clonotype is a singleton in its sample. The chain joins TRBV20-1 to TRBJ2-7, with D possibly TRBD2 on 5 matching bases. With 5 bases removed from V and 4 bases from J, the gap between germline ends came to 15 bases. This CDR3 has 13 residues. Germline values: CDR1 DFQATT, CDR2 SNEGSKA (reference sequence). The CDR3 loop reads CSALSGSGYEQYF. The CDR3 DNA follows: TGCAGTGCTCTTAGTGGGAGCGGATACGAGCAGTACTTC.

The CDR3 DNA is TGCGCCAGCAGCCAAGGTACGGGGAATTGGAAACTGTTTTTT. This sequence encodes CASSQGTGNWKLFF. The chain combines TRBV4-3 with TRBJ1-4, with D uncertain. The V gene's germline CDR1 is LGHNA and CDR2 YSLEER. Trimming pared 1 base from V and 11 bases from J, leaving 14 bases between. This CDR3 region has 14 residues.

Worth noting for this clonotype: A much bigger clone sits one base away, suggesting this may be a read error. The V and J genes are TRBV11-2 and TRBJ2-7; D remains ambiguous. V was cut by 5 bases and J by 0 bases, with 2 bases left in between. CDR1 is SGHAT, CDR2 FQNNGV, per germline. CDR3 length: 11 residues. The CDR3 sequence: CASSISYEQYF. CDR3 in DNA: TGTGCCAGCAGCATCTCCTACGAGCAGTACTTC.

This chain uses TRBV6-2 or TRBV6-3 with TRBJ1-5; D remains unclear. V was pared by 5 bases and J by 0 bases, with 14 bases between. Germline V CDR1 and CDR2: MNHEY, SVGEGT. The CDR3 loop spans 16 amino acids. As DNA, the CDR3 is TGTGCCAGCAGTCCGAGGACCGTTTATAGCAATCAGCCCCAGCATTTT. The encoded protein is CASSPRTVYSNQPQHF.

The chain recombines TRBV5-8 with TRBJ2-1; D possibly uses TRBD1 or TRBD2 (5 bases each). This CDR3 has 13 amino acids. V lost 6 bases, J lost 6 bases, and 13 bases lay in between. Germline V CDR1 and CDR2: SGHTS, YDEGEE. This CDR3 reads CASIRGVVNEQFF. In DNA form, the CDR3 reads TGTGCCAGCATACGGGGCGTTGTCAATGAGCAGTTCTTC.

The rearrangement links TRBV5-4 to TRBJ1-2, with 11 bases aligning to TRBD1. Germline trimming cut 0 bases from V and 7 bases from J; bases unmatched to any gene: 2. The CDR3 has 14 amino acids. CDR1 SGHNT and CDR2 YYREEE come from the germline V gene (reference sequence). For the CDR3, the DNA is TGTGCCAGCAGCTTGGGGACAGGGGGCTTTGGCTACACCTTC. As protein: CASSLGTGGFGYTF. The whole variable domain, filled in from reference TRBV5-4 and TRBJ1-2, reads ETGVTQSPTHLIKTRGQQVTLRCSSQSGHNTVSWYQQALGQGPQFIFQYYREEENGRGNFPPRFSGLQFPNYSSELNVNALELDDSALYLCASSLGTGGFGYTFGSGTRLTVV.

CDR3 sequence (DNA): TGCGCCAGCAGCTGGGACAGAGGGTCTAATGAAAAACTGTTTTTT. Translation gives CASSWDRGSNEKLFF. The chain uses TRBV4-3 and TRBJ1-4; 7 bases align to TRBD1. This CDR3 contains 15 residues. The germline gives CDR1 LGHNA, CDR2 YSLEER. The V segment lost 5 bases and the J segment 3 bases; nucleotides outside the gene matches: 6.

In its sample, this clonotype was seen once. The chain employs TRBV5-1 and TRBJ2-5; D call uncertain. The CDR3 sequence is 14 residues long. Germline V lookup: CDR1 SGHRS, CDR2 YFSETQ. V was clipped by 0 bases and J by 1 base, with 7 bases between them. The CDR3 bases are TGCGCCAGCAGCTTGGTGGCGGCCCAAGAGACCCAGTACTTC. Protein: CASSLVAAQETQYF. Drawing the rest from reference TRBV5-1 and TRBJ2-5, the complete variable domain is KAGVTQTPRYLIKTRGQQVTLSCSPISGHRSVSWYQQTPGQGLQFLFEYFSETQRNKGNFPGRFSGRQFSNSRSEMNVSTLELGDSALYLCASSLVAAQETQYFGPGTRLLVL.

The V and J genes are TRBV4-2 and TRBJ2-7, with 8 bases lining up with TRBD1. CDR1 is LGHNA, CDR2 YNFKEQ, per germline. This CDR3 comprises 16 residues. The J segment lost 3 bases and the V segment lost 0 bases, leaving 7 bases of the junction unmatched. CDR3 DNA sequence: TGTGCCAGCAGCCAAGAAGCGACAGGGGTCGTCTACGAGCAGTACTTC. This sequence encodes CASSQEATGVVYEQYF.

In this sample, this clonotype turned up once. V is TRBV5-4 and J is TRBJ2-5; D gene uncertain. The CDR3 sequence is 11 residues long. Looked up from germline, CDR1 is SGHNT and CDR2 is YYREEE (reference sequence). Trimming took off 3 bases at V and 5 bases at J, with 5 bases between the two ends. CDR3 sequence: CASSSLETQYF. The CDR3 coding sequence is TGTGCCAGCAGCTCGTTGGAGACCCAGTACTTC.

The table lists this clonotype with a count of one. The chain carries TRBV28 and TRBJ2-5, with D possibly being TRBD2 (6 bases). The CDR3 has 14 amino acids. From germline, CDR1 is MDHEN and CDR2 SYDVKM. Trimming left V 2 bases short and J 5 bases short, with 12 bases between. The CDR3 bases are TGTGCCAGCAGTTTAGCGGGGAGATGGGAGACCCAGTACTTC. Translating it yields CASSLAGRWETQYF.

The chain recombines TRBV12-3 or TRBV12-4 with TRBJ2-1; weak D call: TRBD2 (5 bases). The V end lost 6 bases, the J end lost 3 bases, and 12 bases lay between the germline ends. This CDR3 is built from 14 residues. In DNA form, the CDR3 reads TGTGCCAGCAGATGGAGTAGCGACTACAATGAGCAGTTCTTC. Translating it yields CASRWSSDYNEQFF.

The rearrangement uses TRBV6-6 and TRBJ1-2; unclear D gene. Germline V gives CDR1 MNHNY, CDR2 SVGAGI (reference sequence). Trimming pared 2 bases from V and 3 bases from J, leaving 7 bases between. The CDR3 contains 13 residues. The DNA of the CDR3 is TGTGCCAGCAGTTACGGGAGGGACTATGGCTACACCTTC. This codes for CASSYGRDYGYTF.

This clonotype was found once. One end of the junction varies from germline; a read error may be responsible. In nucleotides, the CDR3 is TGCAGCGTCCGCACAGGGGGGAACGCCGGGGAGCTGTTTTTT. Amino acid sequence: CSVRTGGNAGELFF. The genes are TRBV29-1 and TRBJ2-2; 8 bases line up with TRBD1. The germline V gene encodes CDR1 SQVTM and CDR2 ANQGSEA. The CDR3 is 14 amino acids.